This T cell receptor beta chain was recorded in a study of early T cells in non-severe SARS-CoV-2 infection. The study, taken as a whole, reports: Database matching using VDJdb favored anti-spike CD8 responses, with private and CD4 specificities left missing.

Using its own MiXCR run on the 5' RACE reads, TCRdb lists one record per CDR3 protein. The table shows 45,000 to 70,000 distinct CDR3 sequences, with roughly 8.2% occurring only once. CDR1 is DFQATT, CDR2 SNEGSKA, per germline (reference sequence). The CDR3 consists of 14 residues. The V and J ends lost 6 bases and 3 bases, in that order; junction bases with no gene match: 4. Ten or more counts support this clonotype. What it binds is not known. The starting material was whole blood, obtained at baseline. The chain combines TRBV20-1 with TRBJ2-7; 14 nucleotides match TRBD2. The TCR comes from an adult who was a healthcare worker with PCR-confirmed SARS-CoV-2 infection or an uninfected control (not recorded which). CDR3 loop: CSAIGLAGGYEQYF. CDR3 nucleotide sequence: TGCAGTGCCATCGGACTAGCGGGAGGCTACGAGCAGTACTTC.